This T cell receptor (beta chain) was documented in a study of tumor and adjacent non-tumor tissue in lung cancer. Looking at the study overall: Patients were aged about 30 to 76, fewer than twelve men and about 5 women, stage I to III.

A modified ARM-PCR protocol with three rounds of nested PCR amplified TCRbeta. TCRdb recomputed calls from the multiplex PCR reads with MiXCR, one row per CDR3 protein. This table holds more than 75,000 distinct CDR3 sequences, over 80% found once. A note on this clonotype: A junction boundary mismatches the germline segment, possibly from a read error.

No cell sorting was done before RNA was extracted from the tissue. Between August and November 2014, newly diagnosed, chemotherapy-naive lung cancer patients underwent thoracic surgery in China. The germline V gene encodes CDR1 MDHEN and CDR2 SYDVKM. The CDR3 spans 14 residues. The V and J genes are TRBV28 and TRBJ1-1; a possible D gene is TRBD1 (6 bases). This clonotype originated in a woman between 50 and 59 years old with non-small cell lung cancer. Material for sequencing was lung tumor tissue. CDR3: CASSFQGRNTEAFF. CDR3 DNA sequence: TGTGCCAGCAGTTTCCAGGGGCGCAACACTGAAGCCTTCTTT.